This TCR beta chain is from a study of control samples from healthy donors and cancer patients. Method: immunoSEQ multiplex PCR; TCRdb's copy keeps in-frame clones and lacks some. The table includes about 120,000 clones, roughly 90% detected once. The V end lost 5 bases, the J end lost 1 base, and 8 bases lay between the germline ends. The CDR3 spans 13 residues. The receptor was derived from a man aged 45-60 years in good health. This chain joins TRBV12-3 or TRBV12-4 and TRBJ1-2; D uncertain. Input material: blood. CDR3: CASSTTVNYGYTF. CDR3 bases: TGTGCCAGCAGTACAACAGTTAACTATGGCTACACCTTC.